These 7 T cell receptor beta chains came from one sample sequenced in a study of T cells after yellow fever vaccination. TCRdb processed the 5' RACE reads anew with MiXCR; each CDR3 protein has one entry. The sample has 150,000 or so distinct CDR3 sequences, around 6.3% seen once. Sequencing was performed on CD4+ T cells sorted from PBMCs, taken 10 days after the yellow fever booster vaccination. Receptors were obtained from a man between 25 and 39 years old who received the YFV17D yellow fever vaccine.

This clonotype was seen a handful of times. The gene calls are TRBV29-1 and TRBJ2-7; weak D call: TRBD2 (5 bases). Germline V lookup: CDR1 SQVTM, CDR2 ANQGSEA. The V and J ends lost 6 bases and 7 bases respectively, with 16 bases between them. This CDR3 contains 12 residues. The CDR3, as DNA: TGCAGCGTCGATGGACTTGGTATGGAGCAGTACTTC. Encoded protein: CSVDGLGMEQYF.

The chain links TRBV7-2 to TRBJ2-3, with 10 bases fitting TRBD1. The germline gives CDR1 SGHTA, CDR2 FQGNSA. With V trimmed by 1 base and J by 5 bases, 6 bases remained unmatched. This CDR3 region has 16 residues. The CDR3 reads CASSLGDRGRVDTQYF. The CDR3 DNA is TGTGCCAGCAGCTTAGGAGACAGGGGGCGGGTAGATACGCAGTATTTT.

This clonotype has ten or more counts. The chain combines TRBV28 with TRBJ2-5; TRBD2 aligns across 9 bases. V shed 4 bases and J 5 bases; nucleotides not matched to a gene: 11. Germline CDR1 reads MDHEN; CDR2 reads SYDVKM. The CDR3 is 16 residues long. In nucleotides, the CDR3 is TGTGCCAGCAGTTCCCGCTTAGCGGGAGCCCTGGAGACCCAGTACTTC. Its translation is CASSSRLAGALETQYF.

This clonotype was seen ten or more times. The genes are TRBV10-3 and TRBJ1-1; D may be TRBD1 (5 bases). The V and J ends lost 8 bases and 3 bases respectively, with 10 bases between them. Per the germline V gene, CDR1 is ENHRY and CDR2 is SYGVKD. The CDR3 runs 12 residues. The CDR3 coding sequence is TGTGCCATCGGGGCGCTTGACACTGAAGCTTTCTTT. This gives the protein CAIGALDTEAFF.

In its sample, this clonotype was seen many times. V gene TRBV7-9 combines with J gene TRBJ2-7; either TRBD1 or TRBD2 may fit D (5 bases each). This CDR3 spans 15 amino acids. Trimming took off 1 base at V and 2 bases at J, with 12 bases between the two ends. The germline V gene encodes CDR1 SEHNR and CDR2 FQNEAQ (reference sequence). The CDR3, as DNA: TGTGCCAGCAGCTTAGGGCAGGGAGTAACCTACGAGCAGTACTTC. Translating gives CASSLGQGVTYEQYF.

This clonotype was detected many times. The rearrangement uses TRBV4-3 and TRBJ2-5; D call uncertain. Germline CDR1 is LGHNA and CDR2 is YSLEER. The germline V and J ends were trimmed by 1 base and 5 bases, with 8 bases remaining between them. The CDR3 extends over 13 amino acids. This CDR3 is CASSQAAEETQYF. The CDR3, as DNA: TGCGCCAGCAGCCAAGCCGCAGAGGAGACCCAGTACTTC.

The table lists this clonotype with many counts. This chain connects TRBV28 to TRBJ2-1, with 7 bases matching TRBD1. After removal of 6 bases from V and 3 bases from J, the junction contained 2 bases not matched to a gene. CDR1 and CDR2 (germline): MDHEN, SYDVKM. This CDR3 spans 13 amino acids. In DNA, the CDR3 is TGTGCCAGCAGCCGGACAGGCTACAATGAGCAGTTCTTC. Its translation: CASSRTGYNEQFF.